Shown below are 8 T cell receptor beta chains from a single sample sequenced in a study of T cell responses to AZD1222 COVID-19 vaccine. Method: immunoSEQ multiplex PCR; TCRdb's copy keeps in-frame clones and lacks some. Of about 150,000 clones detected, roughly 92% appear once; the ten largest clones hold over 1%. Here the sequenced sample was peripheral blood, taken on day 0 of AZD1222 vaccination. The receptor source for this set is an adult in good health.

Comment on this clone: Other DNA sequences within the sample encode an identical CDR3. The V and J genes are TRBV18 and TRBJ1-2; 8 bases are a match to TRBD1. J was trimmed by 3 bases and V by 3 bases; bases with no gene match: 0. CDR1 is KGHSH, CDR2 LQKENI, per germline. The CDR3 totals 13 residues. CDR3 sequence reads: CASSPDRDYGYTF. The CDR3 DNA reads TGTGCCAGCTCACCGGACAGGGACTATGGCTACACCTTC.

The CDR3 DNA reads TGTGCCAGTAGTATGGGGTACAGGGGCGAGCAGTACGTC. It translates to CASSMGYRGEQYV. V gene TRBV19 combines with J gene TRBJ2-7; 7 bases agree with TRBD1. J was trimmed by 6 bases and V by 3 bases; bases with no gene match: 5. The germline V gene encodes CDR1 LNHDA and CDR2 SQIVND (reference sequence). This CDR3 has 13 amino acids.

The chain employs TRBV25-1 and TRBJ2-3, with D perhaps TRBD1 (6 bases). The CDR3 consists of 14 residues. V was pared by 6 bases and J by 2 bases, with 12 bases between. The germline CDR1 and CDR2 sequences are MGHDK and SYGVNS. The CDR3 DNA reads TGTGCCAGCAGCCCACAGGGCACCACAGATACGCAGTATTTT. It translates to CASSPQGTTDTQYF.

The gene calls are TRBV4-1 and TRBJ1-1; D gene uncertain. The germline CDR1 and CDR2 sequences are MGHRA and YSYEKL. V was cut by 0 bases and J by 1 base, with 6 bases left in between. The CDR3 covers 14 residues. CDR3 sequence: CASSQELGNTEAFF. CDR3 bases: TGCGCCAGCAGCCAAGAGTTAGGGAACACTGAAGCTTTCTTT.

The chain uses TRBV18 and TRBJ1-1; TRBD1 agrees at 11 bases. The V gene's germline CDR1 is KGHSH and CDR2 LQKENI. The V segment lost 5 bases and the J segment 1 base; nucleotides outside the gene matches: 15. The CDR3 sequence is 19 residues long. CDR3 sequence reads: CASSFFGYGQGATNTEAFF. The CDR3 DNA reads as TGTGCCAGCTCATTCTTCGGTTATGGACAGGGGGCGACGAACACTGAAGCTTTCTTT.

This chain links TRBV19 with TRBJ1-3; D ambiguous. From germline, CDR1 is LNHDA and CDR2 SQIVND (reference sequence). This CDR3 region has 15 residues. V lost 4 bases to trimming and J lost 3 bases, with 13 bases between them. The chain's CDR3 is CASSTGLLGGNTIYF. CDR3 DNA: TGTGCCAGTAGTACCGGACTGCTCGGTGGAAACACCATATATTTT.

This clone was counted between two and nine times. The CDR3 loop reads CASSLGGTGEAFF. In DNA form, the CDR3 reads TGTGCCAGCAGCTTAGGGGGAACGGGTGAAGCTTTCTTT. The J gene is TRBJ1-1, the V gene TRBV7-9, with D uncertain. There are 13 residues in the CDR3. CDR1 SEHNR and CDR2 FQNEAQ come from the germline V gene (reference sequence). The V end was cut by 1 base, the J end by 7 bases, with 10 bases between.

The genes are TRBV2 and TRBJ1-6; TRBD1 aligns across 12 bases. Germline lookup yields CDR1 SNHLY and CDR2 FYNNEI. With V trimmed by 7 bases and J by 7 bases, 11 bases remained unmatched. The CDR3 loop spans 17 amino acids. The CDR3 loop is CASNRGDRGLGNSPLHF. DNA of the CDR3: TGTGCCAGCAACCGGGGGGACAGGGGGCTCGGCAATTCACCCCTCCACTTT.